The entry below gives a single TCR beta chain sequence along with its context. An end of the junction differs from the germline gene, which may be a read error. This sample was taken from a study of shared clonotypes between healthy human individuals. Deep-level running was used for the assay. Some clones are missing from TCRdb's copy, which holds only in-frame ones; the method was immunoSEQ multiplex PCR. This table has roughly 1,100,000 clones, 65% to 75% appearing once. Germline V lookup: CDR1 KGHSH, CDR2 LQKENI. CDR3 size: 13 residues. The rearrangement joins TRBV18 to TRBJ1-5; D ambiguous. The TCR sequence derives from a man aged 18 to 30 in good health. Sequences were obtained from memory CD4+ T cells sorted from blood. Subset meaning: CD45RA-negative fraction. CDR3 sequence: CASSPHSDQPQHF. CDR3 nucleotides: TGTGCCAGCTCACCACATAGCGATCAGCCCCAGCATTTT.